The T cell receptor beta chain described here comes from a study of shared clonotypes between healthy human individuals. Study-level background: Each donor's CD4 naive and CD4 memory cells filled three plates apiece, CD8 naive two, and CD8 memory one.

The CDR3 extends over 15 amino acids. V lost 0 bases and J 4 bases, leaving 10 bases between the germline ends. Germline values: CDR1 LGHNA, CDR2 YNFKEQ. Assay used: immunoSEQ multiplex PCR; TCRdb lists only in-frame clones, some missing. Of some 1 million clones in the sample, around 75% were seen once. Study donors comprised healthy, HIV-negative adults devoid of recent acute infection or vaccination. Adult Caucasians living in Nashville, Tennessee made up all of the donors. Researchers partitioned CD4+ cells into CD45RA+ naive and CD45RA-negative memory subsets. This TCR was recovered from a young man in good health. J is TRBJ1-3 and V is TRBV4-2; D uncertain. The specimen was memory CD4+ T cells sorted from blood. Specified subset: CD45RA-negative fraction. The CDR3 protein is CASSQDLRVGNTIYF. CDR3 nucleotide sequence: TGTGCCAGCAGCCAAGATCTCCGGGTAGGAAACACCATATATTTT.